This TCR beta chain was captured by sequencing in a study of T cell responses to AZD1222 COVID-19 vaccine. About the study: Recipients boosted at about 4 weeks or about 12 weeks are pooled. General study points: Increases in Spike-specific TCR breadth and depth were seen after two AZD1222 doses. Along spike, vaccine-associated CD4 TCRs were found throughout, with dominance at 160-218 and 743-854. Reportedly, nearly half the spike-specific TCRs target unmutated variant regions.

CDR3 size: 20 residues. Germline CDR1 and CDR2: MGHRA and YSYEKL. Trimming took 0 bases from V and 1 from J; bases not matched to a gene: 16. In regard to this clone: The antigen is not known.

Using immunoSEQ multiplex PCR, the repertoire was profiled, and TCRdb retains in-frame clones only, with some absent. The sample includes about 170,000 clones, 80% to 95% of them seen just once. V gene TRBV4-1 combines with J gene TRBJ2-7; 9 bases match TRBD2. Sequences were derived from peripheral blood, sampled on day 0 of AZD1222 vaccination. This sequence was found in an adult in good health. This CDR3 reads CASSQDSALAGIFGSYEQYF. The CDR3 coding sequence is TGCGCCAGCAGCCAAGATAGCGCTCTAGCGGGGATTTTCGGATCCTACGAGCAGTACTTC.